The rows below give T cell receptor beta chains drawn from one sample of a study of cytomegalovirus exposure and HLA in healthy donors. Some clones are missing from TCRdb's copy, which holds only in-frame ones; the method was immunoSEQ multiplex PCR. Of under 200,000 clones in the sample, under 80% are singletons; the top ten hold 2.5% to 3.5%. Sequencing was performed on PBMCs. These receptors were taken from a female donor in good health and CMV-seronegative. The CDR3 runs from the conserved cysteine through the conserved F or W. A D gene is named only where the DNA matches it firmly. Only part of the rows carry a size: once, few, many, or a class if the clone is expanded.

TRBV5-5	14	-	TRBJ1-6	-	CASSFEVVGSPLHF	TGTGCCAGCAGCTTTGAGGTTGTGGGTTCACCCCTCCACTTT
TRBV29-1	16	TRBD2	TRBJ2-1	-	CSVDPGGRGRDNEQFF	TGCAGCGTTGATCCCGGCGGGAGAGGTAGGGACAATGAGCAGTTCTTC
TRBV6-1	15	TRBD1	TRBJ1-1	-	CASRDRQGWDTEAFF	TGTGCCAGCAGGGATCGACAGGGTTGGGACACTGAAGCTTTCTTT
TRBV9	14	-	TRBJ2-3	-	CASSVQGSTDTQYF	TGTGCCAGCAGCGTACAGGGGAGCACAGATACGCAGTATTTT
TRBV6-5	13	TRBD1	TRBJ1-1	few	CASSYRGRTEAFF	TGTGCCAGCAGTTACAGGGGGCGCACTGAAGCTTTCTTT
TRBV6-5	12	-	TRBJ1-1	-	CASQEGPTEAFF	TGTGCCTCCCAGGAGGGTCCCACTGAAGCTTTCTTT
TRBV28	15	TRBD1	TRBJ2-7	-	CASTSPAGGKDEQYF	TGTGCCAGCACCTCACCGGCAGGGGGCAAAGACGAGCAGTACTTC
TRBV4-2	14	-	TRBJ1-1	-	CASSQVDRNTEAFF	TGTGCCAGCAGCCAAGTCGACAGGAACACTGAAGCTTTCTTT
TRBV6-1	14	-	TRBJ1-4	once	CASSDQGWDEKLFF	TGTGCCAGCAGTGACCAGGGTTGGGATGAAAAACTGTTTTTT
TRBV25-1	17	TRBD1	TRBJ2-3	few	CASSTKVIDRGTDTQYF	TGTGCCAGCAGTACAAAGGTCATCGACAGGGGCACAGATACGCAGTATTTT
TRBV6-1	16	-	TRBJ2-1	-	CASSEVSGGPYNEQFF	TGTGCCAGCAGTGAAGTAAGTGGAGGTCCCTACAATGAGCAGTTCTTC
TRBV5-1	14	-	TRBJ1-2	-	CASSLGQPSYGYTF	TGCGCCAGCAGCTTGGGACAGCCGTCCTATGGCTACACCTTC
TRBV6-1	16	TRBD1	TRBJ1-4	-	CASSEGAGQGGEKLFF	TGTGCCAGCAGTGAAGGGGCCGGACAGGGTGGGGAAAAACTGTTTTTT
TRBV28	13	-	TRBJ1-1	few	CASSFLRRAEAFF	TGTGCCAGCAGTTTCCTACGGCGGGCTGAAGCTTTCTTT
TRBV30	13	-	TRBJ1-1	few	CAWAGGRGTEAFF	TGTGCCTGGGCGGGGGGGAGGGGGACTGAAGCTTTCTTT
TRBV6-1	11	-	TRBJ2-1	-	CAAEVKYEQFF	TGCGCCGCGGAGGTGAAGTATGAGCAGTTCTTC
TRBV4-3	15	-	TRBJ2-7	-	CASSQLALSSYEQYF	TGCGCCAGCAGCCAATTAGCTCTTAGCTCCTACGAGCAGTACTTC
TRBV7-9	18	TRBD1	TRBJ1-2	once	CSSSSGTGRFDSVGGYTF	TGTTCCAGCAGCTCCGGGACAGGGAGATTTGATAGTGTCGGTGGCTACACCTTC
TRBV18	17	-	TRBJ2-3	once	CASSPPSTGRIADTQYF	TGTGCCAGCTCACCACCGTCGACAGGGAGGATAGCAGATACGCAGTATTTT
TRBV23-1	16	-	TRBJ1-3	-	CASSPLLGGSGNTIYF	TGCGCCAGCAGCCCTCTATTAGGAGGTTCTGGAAACACCATATATTTT
TRBV19	15	TRBD2	TRBJ2-7	-	CASSESSGGDYEQYF	TGTGCCAGTAGTGAATCTAGCGGGGGAGATTACGAGCAGTACTTC
TRBV19	12	-	TRBJ1-2	-	CASSIGLDLHTF	TGTGCCAGTAGTATAGGGTTGGACTTGCACACCTTC
TRBV30	12	TRBD1	TRBJ1-1	-	CAWSAGGTEAFF	TGTGCCTGGAGCGCAGGGGGCACTGAAGCTTTCTTT
TRBV21-1	14	-	TRBJ1-4	few	CASSQLITNEKLFF	TGTGCCAGCAGTCAACTAATTACTAATGAAAAACTGTTTTTT
TRBV28	16	TRBD2	TRBJ2-1	once	CASSSASGGSNNEQFF	TGTGCCAGCAGTTCCGCTAGCGGGGGGTCCAACAATGAGCAGTTCTTC
TRBV19	15	TRBD1	TRBJ1-5	-	CASSSPRTGDQPQHF	TGTGCCAGTAGTTCACCCCGGACAGGAGATCAGCCCCAGCATTTT
TRBV19	14	TRBD1	TRBJ1-1	-	CASSDRVMNTEAFF	TGTGCCAGTAGTGACAGGGTAATGAACACTGAAGCTTTCTTT
TRBV9	13	-	TRBJ2-7	-	CASSVVQGSEQYF	TGTGCCAGCAGCGTAGTACAGGGTAGTGAGCAGTACTTC
TRBV4-1	15	TRBD2	TRBJ2-2	-	CASSPTSGNTGELFF	TGCGCCAGCAGTCCGACTAGCGGGAACACCGGGGAGCTGTTTTTT
TRBV2	17	-	TRBJ1-3	-	CASTFFSGTTGGNTIYF	TGTGCCAGCACTTTTTTCTCCGGGACTACAGGGGGAAACACCATATATTTT
TRBV7-2	15	-	TRBJ1-5	-	CASSFQSGGGQPQHF	TGTGCCAGCAGCTTTCAATCGGGGGGGGGTCAGCCCCAGCATTTT
TRBV30	14	TRBD1	TRBJ2-1	-	CAWSRGRTYNEQFF	TGTGCCTGGAGTAGGGGGCGTACCTACAATGAGCAGTTCTTC
TRBV5-1	14	-	TRBJ2-3	-	CASLREGHTDTQYF	TGCGCCAGCCTGCGGGAAGGGCACACAGATACGCAGTATTTT
TRBV10-1	13	-	TRBJ2-7	-	CASSAKPQGAQYF	TGCGCCAGCAGTGCAAAGCCACAGGGAGCGCAGTACTTC
TRBV30	13	-	TRBJ1-2	few	CAWSVVGQGGYTF	TGTGCCTGGAGTGTAGTTGGCCAGGGAGGCTACACCTTC
TRBV30	13	-	TRBJ1-1	-	CAWSKTGNTEAFF	TGTGCCTGGAGTAAGACAGGGAACACTGAAGCTTTCTTT
TRBV7-3	15	TRBD1	TRBJ1-1	-	CASSLSGTVNTEAFF	TGTGCCAGCAGCTTATCCGGGACAGTGAACACTGAAGCTTTCTTT
TRBV7-8	16	TRBD1	TRBJ2-1	-	CASSLEGAGSYNEQFF	TGTGCCAGCAGCCTCGAGGGGGCCGGCTCCTACAATGAGCAGTTCTTC
TRBV7-9	16	TRBD2	TRBJ2-1	-	CASSLAAGGRYNEQFF	TGTGCCAGCAGCTTAGCGGCGGGGGGGAGGTACAATGAGCAGTTCTTC
TRBV7-2	14	-	TRBJ2-5	few	CASSSLAGQETQYF	TGTGCCAGCAGCTCTCTGGCAGGGCAAGAGACCCAGTACTTC
TRBV7-9	15	TRBD1	TRBJ2-2	-	CASSSRGTGAGELFF	TGTGCCAGCAGCTCTAGAGGGACAGGGGCCGGGGAGCTGTTTTTT
TRBV7-9	13	-	TRBJ1-4	few	CASSLASGEKLFF	TGTGCCAGCAGCTTAGCGTCCGGTGAAAAACTGTTTTTT
TRBV11-2	13	-	TRBJ2-7	-	CASSLDRDYEQYF	TGTGCCAGCAGCTTAGATCGGGACTACGAGCAGTACTTC
TRBV4-1	15	TRBD1	TRBJ2-3	-	CASSPVRGSTDTQYF	TGCGCCAGCAGCCCAGTCAGGGGGAGCACAGATACGCAGTATTTT
TRBV28	18	TRBD1	TRBJ1-2	-	CASSSFRDRVVFIDGYTF	TGTGCCAGCAGTTCTTTCCGGGACAGGGTCGTGTTTATCGATGGCTACACCTTC
TRBV19	17	-	TRBJ2-2	-	CASSINRGGSWDGELFF	TGTGCCAGTAGTATCAACAGGGGGGGCTCATGGGACGGGGAGCTGTTTTTT
TRBV7-9	15	TRBD2	TRBJ2-5	-	CASSLGASGSETQYF	TGTGCCAGCAGCTTAGGAGCTAGCGGGAGTGAGACCCAGTACTTC
TRBV4-1	14	TRBD1	TRBJ2-7	few	CASSQDRGQVEQYF	TGCGCCAGCAGCCAAGATCGGGGACAGGTCGAGCAGTACTTC
TRBV5-4	12	-	TRBJ2-1	once	CASSFTWSEQFF	TGTGCCAGCAGCTTCACTTGGTCTGAGCAGTTCTTC
TRBV14	16	TRBD1	TRBJ2-2	-	CASSRGQGAYGGELFF	TGTGCCAGCAGCCGCGGACAGGGGGCGTATGGCGGGGAGCTGTTTTTT
TRBV11-2	15	-	TRBJ2-7	once	CASSLSQVSSYEQYF	TGTGCCAGCAGCTTAAGCCAGGTTAGCTCCTACGAGCAGTACTTC
TRBV6-5	14	TRBD1	TRBJ1-4	-	CASSADRGREKLFF	TGTGCCAGCAGCGCCGACAGGGGGCGTGAAAAACTGTTTTTT
TRBV30	16	-	TRBJ2-3	-	CAWSVPKGRSTDTQYF	TGTGCCTGGAGTGTACCGAAGGGGAGGAGCACAGATACGCAGTATTTT
TRBV30	21	-	TRBJ2-7	-	CAWSPPAGKTLPWGPRYEQYF	TGTGCCTGGAGCCCCCCGGCGGGGAAGACCCTTCCCTGGGGCCCGCGTTACGAGCAGTACTTC
TRBV5-4	17	TRBD2	TRBJ2-7	-	CASSLGAAGGTSYEQYF	TGTGCCAGCAGCTTGGGAGCGGCGGGGGGTACTTCCTACGAGCAGTACTTC